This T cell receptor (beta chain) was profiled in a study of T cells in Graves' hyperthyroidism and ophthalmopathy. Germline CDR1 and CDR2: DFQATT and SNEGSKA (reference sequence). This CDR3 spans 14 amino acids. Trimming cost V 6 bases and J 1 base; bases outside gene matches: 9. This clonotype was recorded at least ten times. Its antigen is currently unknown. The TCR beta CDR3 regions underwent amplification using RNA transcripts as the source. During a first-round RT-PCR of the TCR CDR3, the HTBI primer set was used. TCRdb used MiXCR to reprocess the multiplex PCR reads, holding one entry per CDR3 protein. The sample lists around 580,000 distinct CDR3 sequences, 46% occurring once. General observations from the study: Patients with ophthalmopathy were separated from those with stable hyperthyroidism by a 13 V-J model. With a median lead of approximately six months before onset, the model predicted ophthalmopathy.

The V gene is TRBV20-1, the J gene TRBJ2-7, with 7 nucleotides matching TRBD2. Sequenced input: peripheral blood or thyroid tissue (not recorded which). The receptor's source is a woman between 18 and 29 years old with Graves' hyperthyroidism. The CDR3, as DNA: TGCAGTGCGACTATAGCGGGCAGTTCCTACGAGCAGTACTTC. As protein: CSATIAGSSYEQYF.